This is a list of T cell receptor beta chains from one sample in a study of blood T cell repertoires in COVID-19. Data came from immunoSEQ multiplex PCR; TCRdb stores just in-frame clones and leaves some out. The sample holds around 65,000 clones; approximately 80% are singletons and the top ten take around a sixth. The sample taken for sequencing was peripheral blood. These receptors were collected from a man aged 55 to 69 with acute or convalescent COVID-19. Both conserved end residues are part of each CDR3. Fields, in order: CDR3 DNA, CDR3 protein, clone size, D gene, J gene, CDR3 length, V gene. The D gene is left open where the match is weak. For some rows the clone size is stated as once, few or many, or as a class when expanded; others skip it.

TGTGCCACCCGGGACAGGGGAAACACTGAAGCTTTCTTT,CATRDRGNTEAFF,NA,TRBD1,TRBJ1-1,13,TRBV24-1
TGTGCCAGCAGTAAGGGACAGCAGAACACTGAAGCTTTCTTT,CASSKGQQNTEAFF,few,TRBD1,TRBJ1-1,14,TRBV6-5
TGTGCCAGCAGAAGGACGGATATCCCAGCGGATGGCTACACCTTC,CASRRTDIPADGYTF,few,NA,TRBJ1-2,15,TRBV21-1
TGTGCCAGCTCACCGGACAGGGCCCCTGGGGCCAACGTCCTGACTTTC,CASSPDRAPGANVLTF,NA,TRBD1,TRBJ2-6,16,TRBV18
TGTGCCTGGAGGATGAGACGGAGTTTGGGAAACACCATATATTTT,CAWRMRRSLGNTIYF,NA,NA,TRBJ1-3,15,TRBV30
TGTGCCTGGAGTCCAGGGGGCGAACAGCCCCAGCATTTT,CAWSPGGEQPQHF,NA,TRBD1,TRBJ1-5,13,TRBV30
TGTGCCAGCAGTGGGTCGACTAGCGTTGCCTACGAGCAGTACTTC,CASSGSTSVAYEQYF,NA,TRBD2,TRBJ2-7,15,TRBV25-1
TGTGCCATCAGTGAGGAGGGACTAGCGGGAGGTTCGCAGGCCACAGATACGCAGTATTTT,CAISEEGLAGGSQATDTQYF,NA,TRBD2,TRBJ2-3,20,TRBV10-3
TGTGCCACCAGTGATCCTAAGCGGGAGGGCCTCGGGGAGACCCAGTACTTC,CATSDPKREGLGETQYF,once,TRBD2,TRBJ2-5,17,TRBV24-1
TGTGCCAGCAGTTATGAGAGAACCAGGGGAAGTGAAGCTTTCTTT,CASSYERTRGSEAFF,NA,NA,TRBJ1-1,15,TRBV7-6
TGTGCCAGCAGCCAACCTAGCGCGTCCTCCTACGAGCAGTACTTC,CASSQPSASSYEQYF,NA,NA,TRBJ2-7,15,TRBV5-4
TGTGCCAGCAGGACCGGACAGGTCGTTAATGAAAAACTGTTTTTT,CASRTGQVVNEKLFF,NA,TRBD1,TRBJ1-4,15,TRBV2
TGTGCCAGCAGCTTAATAAAACAGACTGAAGCTTTCTTT,CASSLIKQTEAFF,once,NA,TRBJ1-1,13,TRBV7-3
TGCGCCAGCAGCGCCCGGGACACATCCGAGGAAAACATTCAGTACTTC,CASSARDTSEENIQYF,NA,NA,TRBJ2-4,16,TRBV5-1
TGTGCCTTCACAGGGACCAGGGCTAATTCACCCCTCCACTTT,CAFTGTRANSPLHF,few,NA,TRBJ1-6,14,TRBV30
TGCGCCAGCAGCTTGGGACTGGGTAAGAGCTCCTACGAGCAGTACTTC,CASSLGLGKSSYEQYF,NA,NA,TRBJ2-7,16,TRBV5-1
TGTGCCAGCCGCCTGGGAGGGCTGAACGAGCAGTACTTC,CASRLGGLNEQYF,NA,TRBD2,TRBJ2-7,13,TRBV12-3/TRBV12-4
TGTGCCAGCAGCCATCTAGAAGGAGCTTTCTTT,CASSHLEGAFF,few,NA,TRBJ1-1,11,TRBV7-9
TGCGCCAGCAGCCAAGGGATATTGAGGAGGGGTACGGCCAAAAACATTCAGTACTTC,CASSQGILRRGTAKNIQYF,NA,NA,TRBJ2-4,19,TRBV4-1
TGTGCCACCAGTCCGGGATTTTATGAGACCCAGTACTTC,CATSPGFYETQYF,NA,NA,TRBJ2-5,13,TRBV24-1
TGTGCCAGCAGCCCAGCGCTAGCGGGAGTCTACAATGAGCAGTTCTTC,CASSPALAGVYNEQFF,NA,TRBD2,TRBJ2-1,16,TRBV7-2
TGTGCCAGCACTTTGGGACAGGGGGATTCAGCTTTCTTT,CASTLGQGDSAFF,NA,TRBD1,TRBJ1-1,13,TRBV13
TGCAGTGCTAGTCGGGACAGAAATTCACCCCTCCACTTT,CSASRDRNSPLHF,NA,TRBD1,TRBJ1-6,13,TRBV20-1
TGTGCCAGCAGCCCCGGGACAGGGATTATGAACACTGAAGCTTTCTTT,CASSPGTGIMNTEAFF,NA,TRBD1,TRBJ1-1,16,TRBV14
TGTGCCACCACACGGAGCTCTGGAAACACCATATATTTT,CATTRSSGNTIYF,NA,NA,TRBJ1-3,13,TRBV12-3/TRBV12-4
TGTGCCAGCAGTGTTGAGAGGGGGCGATACGAGCAGTACTTC,CASSVERGRYEQYF,NA,TRBD1,TRBJ2-7,14,TRBV2
TGTGCCAGCAGCTTAGCAGTTAGTATGCTTGATACGCAGTATTTT,CASSLAVSMLDTQYF,NA,NA,TRBJ2-3,15,TRBV7-2
TGTGCCAGCAGTTGGACTTTAAATCCTACCTACGAGCAGTACTTC,CASSWTLNPTYEQYF,once,NA,TRBJ2-7,15,TRBV28
TGTGCCAGTAGTACTTACCTGGGTCAGGGGGCTCCTGGCTACACCTTC,CASSTYLGQGAPGYTF,NA,TRBD1,TRBJ1-2,16,TRBV19
TGTGCCAGTAGTAGCTCCGGGACTATCCACTACAATGAGCAGTTCTTC,CASSSSGTIHYNEQFF,NA,TRBD2,TRBJ2-1,16,TRBV19
TGTGCCAGCAGTCAAGGGGTGGCAGGGGGTTTTCGCAATCAGCCCCAGCATTTT,CASSQGVAGGFRNQPQHF,few,TRBD1,TRBJ1-5,18,TRBV27
TGTGCCAGCAGTTACTCGCGTTCCGGGATCGACAATGAGCAGTTCTTC,CASSYSRSGIDNEQFF,NA,NA,TRBJ2-1,16,TRBV6-6
TGTGCCAGCAGCTTATTTAGGCCGGAGGTGAAGGGGAACACTGAAGCTTTCTTT,CASSLFRPEVKGNTEAFF,medium-sized,NA,TRBJ1-1,18,TRBV7-3
TGTGCCAGCAGCGACTACAGTAAGAACACTGAAGCTTTCTTT,CASSDYSKNTEAFF,NA,NA,TRBJ1-1,14,TRBV6-4
TGTGCCAGCAGCCCCGGAAGGGGACAGGGGTTCTACGAGCAGTACTTC,CASSPGRGQGFYEQYF,NA,TRBD1,TRBJ2-7,16,TRBV7-9
TGTGCCAGCAGCGTAGCAGATTCAGGGTTGATGGCTTTCTTT,CASSVADSGLMAFF,few,NA,TRBJ1-1,14,TRBV9
TGTGCCAGCAGCTACACAGGGCTTGTAATAGCCGGCTACACCTTC,CASSYTGLVIAGYTF,NA,NA,TRBJ1-2,15,TRBV7-2
TGCGCCAGCAGTCGTAGCGGGAGTGATAATGAGCAGTTCTTC,CASSRSGSDNEQFF,NA,TRBD2,TRBJ2-1,14,TRBV10-1
TGTGCCACATCCGGGACAGGAAACACCGGGGAGCTGTTTTTT,CATSGTGNTGELFF,NA,TRBD1,TRBJ2-2,14,TRBV6-6
TGTGCCAGCAGTTTACGGACTAACACCGGGGAGCTGTTTTTT,CASSLRTNTGELFF,once,NA,TRBJ2-2,14,TRBV27
TGCGCCAGCAGCCAATTTCTAGCGGGAGATAGGCCCCAAGAGACCCAGTACTTC,CASSQFLAGDRPQETQYF,NA,TRBD2,TRBJ2-5,18,TRBV4-1
TGTGCCAGTAGTATAGGAGACAGTCCGGATCAGCCCCAGCATTTT,CASSIGDSPDQPQHF,NA,NA,TRBJ1-5,15,TRBV19
TGTGCCAGCAGTTTTAGATATACGCAGTATTTT,CASSFRYTQYF,few,NA,TRBJ2-3,11,TRBV28
TGCGCCAGCAGCTTGGTGTCGGTTTCTAGCTCTGGGGCCAACGTCCTGACTTTC,CASSLVSVSSSGANVLTF,NA,NA,TRBJ2-6,18,TRBV5-1